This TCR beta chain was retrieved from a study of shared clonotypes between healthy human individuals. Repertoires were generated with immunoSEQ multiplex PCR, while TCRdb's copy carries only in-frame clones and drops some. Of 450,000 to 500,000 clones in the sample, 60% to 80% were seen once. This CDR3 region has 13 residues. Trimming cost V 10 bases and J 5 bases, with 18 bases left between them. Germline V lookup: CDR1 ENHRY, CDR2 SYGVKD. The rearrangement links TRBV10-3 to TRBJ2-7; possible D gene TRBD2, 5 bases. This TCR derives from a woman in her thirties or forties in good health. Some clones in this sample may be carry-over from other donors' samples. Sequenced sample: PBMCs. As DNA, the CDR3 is TGTGCCACCCAGAGGGAGAGAACGGACGAGCAGTACTTC. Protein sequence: CATQRERTDEQYF.